The clone carrying this T cell receptor beta chain was counted a few times. The data were taken from a study of T cells after yellow fever vaccination. Study-wide points: Almost all vaccine-responding clonotypes could not be detected on day 0 in sorted memory subsets. Re-detected after boosting: most primary clones, 95% to 98% of CD4 and roughly 88% of CD8.

TCRdb re-derived calls from the 5' RACE reads in MiXCR, one entry per CDR3 protein. The sample holds approximately 58,000 distinct CDR3 sequences, 5% to 6.5% seen once. Germline CDR1 and CDR2: LGHNA and YNFKEQ. J lost 6 bases, V lost 3 bases, and 6 bases had no gene match. The CDR3 sequence is 15 residues long. The rearrangement uses TRBV4-2 and TRBJ2-7; 12 bases match TRBD2. The sequence came from a young man who received the YFV17D yellow fever vaccine. Sample: PBMCs, either bulk or a sorted T-cell subset (CD4+, CD8+, memory, or dextramer-sorted; not recorded which), taken on the day of the yellow fever booster vaccination. In nucleotides, the CDR3 is TGTGCCAGCAGCCAGAGGACTAGCGGGGTTGGCGAGCAGTACTTC. As protein: CASSQRTSGVGEQYF.